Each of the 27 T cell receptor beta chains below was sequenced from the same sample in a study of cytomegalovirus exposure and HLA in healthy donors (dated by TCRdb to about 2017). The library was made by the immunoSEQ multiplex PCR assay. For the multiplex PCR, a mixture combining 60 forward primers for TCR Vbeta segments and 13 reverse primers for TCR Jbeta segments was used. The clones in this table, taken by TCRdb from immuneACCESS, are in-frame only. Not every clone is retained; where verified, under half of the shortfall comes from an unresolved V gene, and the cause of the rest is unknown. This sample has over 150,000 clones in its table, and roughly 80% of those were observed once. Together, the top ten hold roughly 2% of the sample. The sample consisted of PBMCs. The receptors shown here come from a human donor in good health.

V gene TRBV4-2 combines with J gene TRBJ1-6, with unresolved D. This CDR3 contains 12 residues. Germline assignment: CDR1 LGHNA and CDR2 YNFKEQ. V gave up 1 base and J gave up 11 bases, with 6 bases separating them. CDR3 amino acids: CASSQASPPLHF. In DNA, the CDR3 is TGTGCCAGCAGCCAAGCAAGCCCACCCCTCCACTTT.

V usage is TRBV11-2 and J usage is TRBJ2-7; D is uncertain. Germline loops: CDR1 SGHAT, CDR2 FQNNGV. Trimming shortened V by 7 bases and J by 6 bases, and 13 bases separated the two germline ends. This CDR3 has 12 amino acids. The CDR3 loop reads CASKKEEREQYF. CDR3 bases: TGTGCCAGCAAAAAAGAGGAGCGCGAGCAGTACTTC.

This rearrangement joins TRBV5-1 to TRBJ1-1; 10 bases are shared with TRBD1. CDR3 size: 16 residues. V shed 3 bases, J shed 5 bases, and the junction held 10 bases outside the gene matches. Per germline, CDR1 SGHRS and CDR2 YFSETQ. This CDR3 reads CASSWTGGVSSTEAFF. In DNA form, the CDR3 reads TGCGCCAGCAGCTGGACAGGGGGTGTATCATCTACTGAAGCTTTCTTT.

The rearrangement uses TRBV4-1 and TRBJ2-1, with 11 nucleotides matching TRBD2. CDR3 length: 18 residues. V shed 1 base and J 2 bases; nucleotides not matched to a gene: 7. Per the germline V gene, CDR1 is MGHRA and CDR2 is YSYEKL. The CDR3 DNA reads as TGCGCCAGCAGCCAAGCGGCAGCTAGCGGGGGGACCTACAATGAGCAGTTCTTC. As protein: CASSQAAASGGTYNEQFF.

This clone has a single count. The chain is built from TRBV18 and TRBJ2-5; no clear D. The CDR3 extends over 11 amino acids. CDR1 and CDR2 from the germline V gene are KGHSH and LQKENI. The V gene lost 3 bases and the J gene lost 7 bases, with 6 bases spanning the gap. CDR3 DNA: TGTGCCAGCTCACCTCTTTGGACCCAGTACTTC. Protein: CASSPLWTQYF.

CDR3 DNA sequence: TGTGCCAGCAGTCCCCGGACAGGGTTCGATAGCAATCAGCCCCAGCATTTT. Protein: CASSPRTGFDSNQPQHF. The chain links TRBV27 to TRBJ1-5; 8 nucleotides line up with TRBD1. The CDR3 consists of 17 residues. CDR1 and CDR2 from the germline V gene are MNHEY and SMNVEV (reference sequence). V shed 5 bases and J 0 bases; nucleotides not matched to a gene: 9.

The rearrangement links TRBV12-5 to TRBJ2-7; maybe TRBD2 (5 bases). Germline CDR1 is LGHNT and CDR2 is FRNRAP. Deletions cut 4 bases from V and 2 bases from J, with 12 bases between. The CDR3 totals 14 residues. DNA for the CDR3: TGTGCTAGTGGTTCAAGCGGATCGACCTACGAGCAGTACTTC. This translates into CASGSSGSTYEQYF.

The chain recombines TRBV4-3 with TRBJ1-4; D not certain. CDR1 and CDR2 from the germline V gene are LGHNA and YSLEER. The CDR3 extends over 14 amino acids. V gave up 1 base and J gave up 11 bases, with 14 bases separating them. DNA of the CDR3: TGCGCCAGCAGCCAAGTAGCCCGAGAGATCAAACTGTTTTTT. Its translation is CASSQVAREIKLFF.

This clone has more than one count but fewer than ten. CDR3 region: CASRISGAVPYEQYF. The CDR3 bases are TGTGCCAGCAGGATTAGCGGGGCCGTTCCCTACGAGCAGTACTTC. The chain is built from TRBV6-1 and TRBJ2-7; 8 bases fit TRBD2. Germline V lookup: CDR1 MNHNS, CDR2 SASEGT. The trim removed 6 bases at V and 2 bases at J, leaving 9 bases unmatched. This CDR3 region has 15 residues.

For the CDR3, the DNA is TGCGCCAGCAGCATCGGGGAATACAATGAGCAGTTCTTC. Protein product: CASSIGEYNEQFF. V and J are TRBV5-1 and TRBJ2-1; perhaps TRBD2 as D (5 bases). The germline CDR1 and CDR2 sequences are SGHRS and YFSETQ. Trimming pared 4 bases from V and 4 bases from J, leaving 9 bases between. The CDR3 runs 13 residues.

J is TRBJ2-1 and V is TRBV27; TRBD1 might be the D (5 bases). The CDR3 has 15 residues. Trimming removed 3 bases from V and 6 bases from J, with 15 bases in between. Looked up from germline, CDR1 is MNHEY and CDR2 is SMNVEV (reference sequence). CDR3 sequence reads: CASSFTPGNRNEQFF. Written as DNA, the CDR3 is TGTGCCAGCAGTTTCACCCCAGGGAATCGCAATGAGCAGTTCTTC.

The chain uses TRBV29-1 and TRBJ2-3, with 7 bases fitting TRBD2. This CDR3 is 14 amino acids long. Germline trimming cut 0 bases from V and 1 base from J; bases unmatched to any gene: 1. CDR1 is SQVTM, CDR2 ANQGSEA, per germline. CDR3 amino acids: CSVEDLAGTDTQYF. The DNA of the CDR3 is TGCAGCGTTGAAGATCTAGCGGGCACAGATACGCAGTATTTT.

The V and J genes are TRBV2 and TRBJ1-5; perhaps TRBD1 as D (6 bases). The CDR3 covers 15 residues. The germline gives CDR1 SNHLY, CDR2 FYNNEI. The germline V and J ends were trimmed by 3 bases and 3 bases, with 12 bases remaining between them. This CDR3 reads CASSDRGQFNQPQHF. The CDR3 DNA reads TGTGCCAGCAGTGACAGGGGCCAGTTCAATCAGCCCCAGCATTTT.

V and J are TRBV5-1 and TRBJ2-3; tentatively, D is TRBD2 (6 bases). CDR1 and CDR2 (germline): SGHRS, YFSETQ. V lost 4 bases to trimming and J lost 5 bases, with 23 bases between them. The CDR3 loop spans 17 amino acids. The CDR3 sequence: CASSPFYLVAGGDTQYF. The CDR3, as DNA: TGCGCCAGCAGCCCGTTCTATCTCGTTGCCGGGGGAGATACGCAGTATTTT. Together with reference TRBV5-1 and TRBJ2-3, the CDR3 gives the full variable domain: KAGVTQTPRYLIKTRGQQVTLSCSPISGHRSVSWYQQTPGQGLQFLFEYFSETQRNKGNFPGRFSGRQFSNSRSEMNVSTLELGDSALYLCASSPFYLVAGGDTQYFGPGTRLTVL.

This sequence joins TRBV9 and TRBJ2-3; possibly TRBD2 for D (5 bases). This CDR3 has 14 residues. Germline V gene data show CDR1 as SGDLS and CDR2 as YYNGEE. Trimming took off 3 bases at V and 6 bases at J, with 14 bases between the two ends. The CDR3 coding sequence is TGTGCCAGCAGCGCCGTTACCAGAGGGGATACGCAGTATTTT. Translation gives CASSAVTRGDTQYF.

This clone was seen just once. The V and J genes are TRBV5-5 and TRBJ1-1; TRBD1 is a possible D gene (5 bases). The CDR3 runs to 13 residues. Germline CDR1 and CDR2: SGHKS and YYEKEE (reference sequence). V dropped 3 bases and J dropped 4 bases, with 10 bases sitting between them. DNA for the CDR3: TGTGCCAGCAGCTCGCAGGGAATCACTGAAGCTTTCTTT. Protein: CASSSQGITEAFF.

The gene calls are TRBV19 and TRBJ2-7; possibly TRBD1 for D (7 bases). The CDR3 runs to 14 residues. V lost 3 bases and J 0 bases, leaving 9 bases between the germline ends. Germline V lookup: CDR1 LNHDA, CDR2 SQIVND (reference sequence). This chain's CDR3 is CASSIQGGSYEQYF. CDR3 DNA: TGTGCCAGTAGTATCCAGGGGGGCTCCTACGAGCAGTACTTC.

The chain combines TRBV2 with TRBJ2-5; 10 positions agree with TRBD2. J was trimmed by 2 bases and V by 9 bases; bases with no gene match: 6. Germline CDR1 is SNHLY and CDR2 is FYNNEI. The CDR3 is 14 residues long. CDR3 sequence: CASTKLAGQETQYF. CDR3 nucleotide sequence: TGTGCCAGTACTAAACTAGCGGGGCAAGAGACCCAGTACTTC. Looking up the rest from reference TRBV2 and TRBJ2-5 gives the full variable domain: EPEVTQTPSHQVTQMGQEVILRCVPISNHLYFYWYRQILGQKVEFLVSFYNNEISEKSEIFDDQFSVERPDGSNFTLKIRSTKLEDSAMYFCASTKLAGQETQYFGPGTRLLVL.

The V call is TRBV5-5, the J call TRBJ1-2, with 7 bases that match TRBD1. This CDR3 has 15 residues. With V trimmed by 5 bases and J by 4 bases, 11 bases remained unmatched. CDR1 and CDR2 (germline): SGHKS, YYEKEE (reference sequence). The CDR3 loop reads CASRRDSDQPYGYTF. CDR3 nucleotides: TGTGCCAGCAGGAGGGACAGCGACCAGCCCTATGGCTACACCTTC.

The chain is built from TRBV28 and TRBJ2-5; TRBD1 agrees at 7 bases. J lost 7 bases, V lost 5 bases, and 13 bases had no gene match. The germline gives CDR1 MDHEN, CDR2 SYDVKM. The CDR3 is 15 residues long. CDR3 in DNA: TGTGCCAGCAGTCCAAGACAGGGAGTCTCTGTGACCCAGTACTTC. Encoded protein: CASSPRQGVSVTQYF.

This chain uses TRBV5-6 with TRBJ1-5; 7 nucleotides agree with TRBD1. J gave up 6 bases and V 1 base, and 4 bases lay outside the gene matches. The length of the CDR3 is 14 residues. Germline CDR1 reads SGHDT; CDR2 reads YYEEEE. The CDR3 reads CASSLTGVSQPQHF. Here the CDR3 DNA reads TGTGCCAGCAGCTTGACAGGGGTGAGTCAGCCCCAGCATTTT.

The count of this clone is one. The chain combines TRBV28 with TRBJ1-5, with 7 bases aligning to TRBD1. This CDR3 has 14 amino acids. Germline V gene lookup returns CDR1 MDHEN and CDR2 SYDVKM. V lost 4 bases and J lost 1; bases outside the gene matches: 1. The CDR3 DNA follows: TGTGCCAGCAGTTCACAGGGGAGCAATCAGCCCCAGCATTTT. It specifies CASSSQGSNQPQHF.

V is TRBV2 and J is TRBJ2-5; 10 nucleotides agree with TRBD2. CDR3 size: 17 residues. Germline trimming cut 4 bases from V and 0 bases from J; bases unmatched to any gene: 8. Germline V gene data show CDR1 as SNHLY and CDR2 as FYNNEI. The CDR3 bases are TGTGCCAGCAGTGCTATTTTGCTAGCGGGGGACCAAGAGACCCAGTACTTC. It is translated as CASSAILLAGDQETQYF.

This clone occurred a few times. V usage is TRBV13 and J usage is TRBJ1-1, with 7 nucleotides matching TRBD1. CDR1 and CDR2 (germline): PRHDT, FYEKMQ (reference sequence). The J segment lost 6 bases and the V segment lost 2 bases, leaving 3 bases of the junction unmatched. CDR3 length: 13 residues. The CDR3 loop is CASSLTGVPEAFF. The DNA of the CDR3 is TGTGCCAGCAGCTTAACAGGGGTACCTGAAGCTTTCTTT.

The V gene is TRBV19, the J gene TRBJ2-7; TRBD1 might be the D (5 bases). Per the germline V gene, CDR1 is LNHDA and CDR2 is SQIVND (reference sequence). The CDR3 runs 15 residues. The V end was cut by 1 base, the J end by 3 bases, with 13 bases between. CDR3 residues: CASSIGIGDYYEQYF. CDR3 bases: TGTGCCAGTAGTATAGGGATAGGGGATTACTACGAGCAGTACTTC.

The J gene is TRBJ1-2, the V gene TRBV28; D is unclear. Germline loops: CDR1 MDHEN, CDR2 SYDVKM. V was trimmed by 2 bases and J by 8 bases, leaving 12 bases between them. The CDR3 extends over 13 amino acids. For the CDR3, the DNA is TGTGCCAGCAGTTTACTAGGGCGGGCCGGCTACACCTTC. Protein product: CASSLLGRAGYTF.

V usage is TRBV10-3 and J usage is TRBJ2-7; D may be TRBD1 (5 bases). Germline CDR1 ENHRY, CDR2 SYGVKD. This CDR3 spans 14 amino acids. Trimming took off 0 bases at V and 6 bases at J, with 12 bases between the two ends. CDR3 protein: CAISESPGSSEQYF. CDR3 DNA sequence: TGTGCCATCAGTGAGTCCCCAGGGTCATCCGAGCAGTACTTC.